This TCR beta chain was obtained from a study of T cell responses to AZD1222 COVID-19 vaccine. In the study overall: Pooled in the analysis were second doses at about 4 or about 12 weeks.

Looked up from germline, CDR1 is LGHNA and CDR2 is YSLEER. This CDR3 region has 17 residues. With 1 base removed from V and 3 bases from J, the gap between germline ends came to 18 bases. This clone was recorded only once. Its specificity is not known. Repertoires were generated with immunoSEQ multiplex PCR, while TCRdb's copy carries only in-frame clones and drops some. The sample records 150,000 to 200,000 clones, roughly 90% being singletons. General study results and limits: In a largely white British group with more females than males, clonal diversity was possibly underestimated. Targets within unmutated variant regions were reportedly found for nearly half of spike-specific TCRs.

Sequencing used peripheral blood, obtained on day 0 of AZD1222 vaccination. The source of this sequence is an adult in good health. V gene TRBV4-3 combines with J gene TRBJ1-2, with a weak D call TRBD1 (5 bases). In DNA, the CDR3 is TGCGCCAGCAGCCAAGCCTGGGGCACCTCTAAACACTATGGCTACACCTTC. Translation: CASSQAWGTSKHYGYTF.